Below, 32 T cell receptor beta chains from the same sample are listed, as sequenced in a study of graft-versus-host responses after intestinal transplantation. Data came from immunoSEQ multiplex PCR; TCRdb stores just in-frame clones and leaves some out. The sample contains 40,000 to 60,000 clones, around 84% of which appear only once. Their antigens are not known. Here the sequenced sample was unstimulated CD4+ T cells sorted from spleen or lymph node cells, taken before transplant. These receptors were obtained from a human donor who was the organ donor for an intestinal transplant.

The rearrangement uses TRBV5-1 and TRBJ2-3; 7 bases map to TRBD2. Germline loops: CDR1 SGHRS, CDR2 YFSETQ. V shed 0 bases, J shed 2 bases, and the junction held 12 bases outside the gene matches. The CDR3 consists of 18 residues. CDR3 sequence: CASSLAGQRDRPTDTQYF. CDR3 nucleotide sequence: TGCGCCAGCAGCTTGGCCGGGCAGCGGGATCGGCCCACAGATACGCAGTATTTT.

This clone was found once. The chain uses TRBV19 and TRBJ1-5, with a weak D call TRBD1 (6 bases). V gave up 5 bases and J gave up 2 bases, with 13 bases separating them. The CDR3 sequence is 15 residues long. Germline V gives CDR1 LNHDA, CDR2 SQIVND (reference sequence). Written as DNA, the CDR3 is TGTGCCAGTAGTGCCGGACAGTTCGGCAATCAGCCCCAGCATTTT. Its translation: CASSAGQFGNQPQHF.

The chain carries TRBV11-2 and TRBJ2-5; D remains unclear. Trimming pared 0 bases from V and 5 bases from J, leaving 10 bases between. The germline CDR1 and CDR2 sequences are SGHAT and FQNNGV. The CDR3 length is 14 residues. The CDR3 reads CASSLDQGMETQYF. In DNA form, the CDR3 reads TGTGCCAGCAGCTTAGATCAAGGGATGGAGACCCAGTACTTC.

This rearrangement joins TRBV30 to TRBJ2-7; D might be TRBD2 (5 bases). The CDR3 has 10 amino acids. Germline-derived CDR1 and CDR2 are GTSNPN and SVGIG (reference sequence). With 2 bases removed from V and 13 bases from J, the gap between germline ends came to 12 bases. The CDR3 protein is CAWSSGVVYF. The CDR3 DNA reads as TGTGCCTGGAGTAGCGGCGTTGTATACTTC.

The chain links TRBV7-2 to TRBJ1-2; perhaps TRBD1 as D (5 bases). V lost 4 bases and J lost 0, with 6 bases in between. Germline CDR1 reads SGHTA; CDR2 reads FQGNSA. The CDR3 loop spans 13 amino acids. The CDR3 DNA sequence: TGTGCCAGCAGCTCCAGGGCTAACTATGGCTACACCTTC. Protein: CASSSRANYGYTF. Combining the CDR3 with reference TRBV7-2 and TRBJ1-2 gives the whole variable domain GAGVSQSPSNKVTEKGKDVELRCDPISGHTALYWYRQSLGQGLEFLIYFQGNSAPDKSGLPSDRFSAERTGGSVSTLTIQRTQQEDSAVYLCASSSRANYGYTFGSGTRLTVV.

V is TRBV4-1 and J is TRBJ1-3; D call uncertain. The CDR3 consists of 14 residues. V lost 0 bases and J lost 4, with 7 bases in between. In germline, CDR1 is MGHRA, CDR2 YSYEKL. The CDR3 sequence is CASSQEGKGNTIYF. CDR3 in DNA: TGCGCCAGCAGCCAAGAGGGGAAAGGAAACACCATATATTTT.

Here the CDR3 reads CASSMGRGGSNQPQHF. The CDR3 DNA reads TGTGCCAGTAGTATGGGCAGGGGTGGGAGCAATCAGCCCCAGCATTTT. V usage is TRBV19 and J usage is TRBJ1-5; D may be TRBD1 (6 bases). CDR1 and CDR2 from the germline V gene are LNHDA and SQIVND (reference sequence). The CDR3 has 16 residues. Trimming removed 3 bases at V and 1 base at J, with 13 bases between.

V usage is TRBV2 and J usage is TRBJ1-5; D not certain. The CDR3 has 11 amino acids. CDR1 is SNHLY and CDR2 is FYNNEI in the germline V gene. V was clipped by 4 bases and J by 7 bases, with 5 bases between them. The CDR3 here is CASSGPQPQHF. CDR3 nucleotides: TGTGCCAGCAGTGGTCCCCAGCCCCAGCATTTT.

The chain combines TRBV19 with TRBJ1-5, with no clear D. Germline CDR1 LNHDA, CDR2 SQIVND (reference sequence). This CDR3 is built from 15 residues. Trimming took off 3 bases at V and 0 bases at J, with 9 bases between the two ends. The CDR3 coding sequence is TGTGCCAGTAGTATGCTGGTGGTTAGCAATCAGCCCCAGCATTTT. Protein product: CASSMLVVSNQPQHF.

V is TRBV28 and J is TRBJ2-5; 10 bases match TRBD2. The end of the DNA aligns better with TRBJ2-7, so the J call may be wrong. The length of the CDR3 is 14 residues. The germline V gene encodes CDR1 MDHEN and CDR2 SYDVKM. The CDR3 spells CASTYKTSGLEQYF. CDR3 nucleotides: TGTGCCAGCACCTACAAGACTAGCGGGCTCGAGCAGTACTTC.

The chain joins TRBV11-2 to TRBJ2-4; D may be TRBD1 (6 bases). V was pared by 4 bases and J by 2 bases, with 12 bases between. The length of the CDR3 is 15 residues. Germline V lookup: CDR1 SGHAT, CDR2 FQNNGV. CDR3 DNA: TGTGCCAGCAGCTCGGTACAGGGTTCCAAAAACATTCAGTACTTC. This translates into CASSSVQGSKNIQYF.

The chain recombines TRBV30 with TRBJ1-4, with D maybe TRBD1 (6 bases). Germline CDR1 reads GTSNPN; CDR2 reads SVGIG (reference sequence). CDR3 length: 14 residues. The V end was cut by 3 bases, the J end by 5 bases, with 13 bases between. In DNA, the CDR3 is TGTGCCTGGAGAGGGGGGGTGGTAAATGAAAAACTGTTTTTT. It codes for CAWRGGVVNEKLFF.

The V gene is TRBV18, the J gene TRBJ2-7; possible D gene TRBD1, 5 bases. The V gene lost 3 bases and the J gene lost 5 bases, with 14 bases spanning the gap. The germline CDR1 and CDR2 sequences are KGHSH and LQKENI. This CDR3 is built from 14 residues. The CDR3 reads CASSPRVVGNEQYF. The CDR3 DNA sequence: TGTGCCAGCTCACCCAGGGTTGTGGGAAACGAGCAGTACTTC.

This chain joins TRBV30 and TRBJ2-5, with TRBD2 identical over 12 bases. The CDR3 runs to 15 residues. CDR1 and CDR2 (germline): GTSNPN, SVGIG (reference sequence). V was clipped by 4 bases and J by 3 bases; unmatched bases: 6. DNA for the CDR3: TGTGCCTGGAATAGGCTAGCGGGGGGGGAAGAGACCCAGTACTTC. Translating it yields CAWNRLAGGEETQYF. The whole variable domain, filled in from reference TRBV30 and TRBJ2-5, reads SQTIHQWPATLVQPVGSPLSLECTVEGTSNPNLYWYRQAAGRGLQLLFYSVGIGQISSEVPQNLSASRPQDRQFILSSKKLLLSDSGFYLCAWNRLAGGEETQYFGPGTRLLVL.

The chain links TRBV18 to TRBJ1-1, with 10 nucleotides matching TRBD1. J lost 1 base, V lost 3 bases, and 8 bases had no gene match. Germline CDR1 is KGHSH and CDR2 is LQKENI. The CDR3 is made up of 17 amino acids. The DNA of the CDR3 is TGTGCCAGCTCACCCCGACAGGGGGCGCGGGGGAACACTGAAGCTTTCTTT. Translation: CASSPRQGARGNTEAFF.

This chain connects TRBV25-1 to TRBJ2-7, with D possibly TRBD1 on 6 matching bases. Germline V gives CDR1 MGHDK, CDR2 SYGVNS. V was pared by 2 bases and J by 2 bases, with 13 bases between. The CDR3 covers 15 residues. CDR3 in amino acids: CASSEDGGRPYEQYF. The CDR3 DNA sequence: TGTGCCAGCAGTGAAGATGGGGGCCGTCCCTACGAGCAGTACTTC.

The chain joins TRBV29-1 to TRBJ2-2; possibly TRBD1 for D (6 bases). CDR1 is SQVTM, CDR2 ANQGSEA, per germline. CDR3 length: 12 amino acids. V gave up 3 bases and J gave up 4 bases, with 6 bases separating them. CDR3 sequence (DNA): TGCAGCGTTGACAGGGGCACCGGGGAGCTGTTTTTT. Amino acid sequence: CSVDRGTGELFF.

CDR3 nucleotide sequence: TGTGCCAGCAGTAAGACAAGCGCGGGAGGAGAGACCCAGTACTTC. It translates to CASSKTSAGGETQYF. The chain has TRBV6-8 and TRBJ2-5, with 8 bases matching TRBD2. The CDR3 extends over 15 amino acids. V gave up 5 bases and J gave up 4 bases; unmatched junction bases: 9. Germline-derived CDR1 and CDR2 are MNHGY and SAAAGT.

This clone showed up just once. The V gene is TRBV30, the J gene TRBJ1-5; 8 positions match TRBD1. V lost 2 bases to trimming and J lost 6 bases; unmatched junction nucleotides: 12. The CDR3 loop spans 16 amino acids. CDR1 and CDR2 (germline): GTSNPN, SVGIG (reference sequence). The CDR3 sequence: CAWSPPRGPIFQPQHF. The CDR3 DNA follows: TGTGCCTGGAGTCCCCCCAGGGGGCCAATTTTTCAGCCCCAGCATTTT. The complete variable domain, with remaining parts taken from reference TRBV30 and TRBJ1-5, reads SQTIHQWPATLVQPVGSPLSLECTVEGTSNPNLYWYRQAAGRGLQLLFYSVGIGQISSEVPQNLSASRPQDRQFILSSKKLLLSDSGFYLCAWSPPRGPIFQPQHFGDGTRLSIL.

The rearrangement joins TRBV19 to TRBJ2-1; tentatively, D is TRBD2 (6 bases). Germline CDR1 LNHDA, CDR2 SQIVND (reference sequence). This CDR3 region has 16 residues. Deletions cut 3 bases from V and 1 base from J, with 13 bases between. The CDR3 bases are TGTGCCAGTAGTATGGCGGGGAGTGGTTCCTACAATGAGCAGTTCTTC. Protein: CASSMAGSGSYNEQFF. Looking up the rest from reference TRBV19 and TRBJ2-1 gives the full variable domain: DGGITQSPKYLFRKEGQNVTLSCEQNLNHDAMYWYRQDPGQGLRLIYYSQIVNDFQKGDIAEGYSVSREKKESFPLTVTSAQKNPTAFYLCASSMAGSGSYNEQFFGPGTRLTVL.

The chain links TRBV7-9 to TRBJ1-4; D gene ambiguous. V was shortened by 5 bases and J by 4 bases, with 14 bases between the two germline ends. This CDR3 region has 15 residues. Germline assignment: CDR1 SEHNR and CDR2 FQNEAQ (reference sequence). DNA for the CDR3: TGTGCCAGCAGCCCCCGGGAGGCCTATAATGAAAAACTGTTTTTT. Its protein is CASSPREAYNEKLFF.

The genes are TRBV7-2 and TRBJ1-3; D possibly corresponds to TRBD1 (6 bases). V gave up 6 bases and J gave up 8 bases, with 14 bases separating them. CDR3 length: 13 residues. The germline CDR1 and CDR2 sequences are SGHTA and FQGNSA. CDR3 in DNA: TGTGCCAGCAGGTCGGACAGTTTACACACCATATATTTT. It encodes CASRSDSLHTIYF.

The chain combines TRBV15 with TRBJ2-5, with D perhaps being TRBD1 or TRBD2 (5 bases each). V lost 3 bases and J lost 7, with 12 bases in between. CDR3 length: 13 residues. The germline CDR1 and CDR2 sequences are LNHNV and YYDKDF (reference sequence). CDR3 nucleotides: TGTGCCACCAGCAGGGGACGGGACGGGACCCAGTACTTC. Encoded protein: CATSRGRDGTQYF.

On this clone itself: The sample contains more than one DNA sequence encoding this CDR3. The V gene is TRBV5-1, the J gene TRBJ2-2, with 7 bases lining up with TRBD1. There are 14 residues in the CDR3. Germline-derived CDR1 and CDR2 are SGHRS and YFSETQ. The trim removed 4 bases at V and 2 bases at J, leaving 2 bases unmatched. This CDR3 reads CASSRDRNTGELFF. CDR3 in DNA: TGCGCCAGCAGCAGGGACAGAAACACCGGGGAGCTGTTTTTT. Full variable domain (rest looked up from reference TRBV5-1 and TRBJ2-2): KAGVTQTPRYLIKTRGQQVTLSCSPISGHRSVSWYQQTPGQGLQFLFEYFSETQRNKGNFPGRFSGRQFSNSRSEMNVSTLELGDSALYLCASSRDRNTGELFFGEGSRLTVL.

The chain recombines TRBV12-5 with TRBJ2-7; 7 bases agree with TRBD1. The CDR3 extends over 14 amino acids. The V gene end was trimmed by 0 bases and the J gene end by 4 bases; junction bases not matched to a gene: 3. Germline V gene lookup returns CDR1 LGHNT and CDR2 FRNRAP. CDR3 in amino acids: CASGLVTGLYEQYF. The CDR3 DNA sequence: TGTGCTAGTGGTTTGGTGACAGGGTTGTACGAGCAGTACTTC.

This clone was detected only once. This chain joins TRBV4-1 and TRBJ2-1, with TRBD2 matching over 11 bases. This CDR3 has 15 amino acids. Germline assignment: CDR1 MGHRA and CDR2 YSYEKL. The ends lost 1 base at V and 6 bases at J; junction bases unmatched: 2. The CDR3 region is CASSQVTSGSNEQFF. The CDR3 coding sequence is TGCGCCAGCAGCCAAGTTACTAGCGGGAGCAATGAGCAGTTCTTC.

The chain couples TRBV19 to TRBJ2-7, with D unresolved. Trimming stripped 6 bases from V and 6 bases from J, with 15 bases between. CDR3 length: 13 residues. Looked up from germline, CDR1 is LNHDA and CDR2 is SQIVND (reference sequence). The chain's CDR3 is CASSPHLVSEQYF. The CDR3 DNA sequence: TGTGCCAGTAGCCCCCATTTGGTCAGCGAGCAGTACTTC.

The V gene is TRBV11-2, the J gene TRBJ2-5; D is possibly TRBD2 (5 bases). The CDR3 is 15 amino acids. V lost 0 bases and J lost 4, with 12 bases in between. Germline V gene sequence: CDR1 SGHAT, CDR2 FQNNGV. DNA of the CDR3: TGTGCCAGCAGCTTAGATCTGAAGGCGGGAGAGACCCAGTACTTC. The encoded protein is CASSLDLKAGETQYF.

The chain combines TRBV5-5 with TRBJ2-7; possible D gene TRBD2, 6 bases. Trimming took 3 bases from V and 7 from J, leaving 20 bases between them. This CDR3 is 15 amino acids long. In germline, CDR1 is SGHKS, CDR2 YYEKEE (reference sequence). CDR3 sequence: CASSWTRDRGGEQYF. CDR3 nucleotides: TGTGCCAGCAGCTGGACCCGGGACCGAGGAGGGGAGCAGTACTTC.

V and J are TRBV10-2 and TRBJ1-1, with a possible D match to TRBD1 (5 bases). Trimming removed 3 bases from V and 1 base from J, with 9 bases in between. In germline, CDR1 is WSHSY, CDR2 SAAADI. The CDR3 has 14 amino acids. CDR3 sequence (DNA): TGCGCCAGCAGTGACTGGGGGAGGAACACTGAAGCTTTCTTT. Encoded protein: CASSDWGRNTEAFF.

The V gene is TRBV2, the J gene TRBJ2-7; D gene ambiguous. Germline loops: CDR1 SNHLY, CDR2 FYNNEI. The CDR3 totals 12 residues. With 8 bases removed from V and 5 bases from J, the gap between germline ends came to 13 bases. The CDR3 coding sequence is TGTGCCAGCCGGAGAGACCTGGACGAGCAGTACTTC. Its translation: CASRRDLDEQYF.

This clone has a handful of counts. The CDR3 loop reads CASSKVRGDTGELFF. The CDR3 bases are TGTGCCAGCAGCAAAGTTAGGGGGGACACCGGGGAGCTGTTTTTT. The J gene is TRBJ2-2, the V gene TRBV21-1. TRBV21-1 is a pseudogene. The CDR3 consists of 15 residues.